This T cell receptor (beta chain) was sequenced in a study of cytotoxic CD8 clonotypes in ibrutinib-treated CLL. General observations from the study: Sustained-remission and progressing patients diverged in sampling times.

Targeted sequencing depth ranged from 1 in 200,000 to 1 in 1 million T cells. Generated by immunoSEQ multiplex PCR, the TCRdb table keeps only in-frame clones and is missing some. The sample carries more than 200,000 clones, less than 75% recorded once. The CDR3 has 11 residues. The V end was cut by 4 bases, the J end by 8 bases, with 7 bases between. The germline V gene has CDR1 SGDLS and CDR2 YYNGEE. Comments on this clone: Its antigen is undetermined.

J is TRBJ2-1 and V is TRBV9, with D unclear. This receptor was taken from a human donor with chronic lymphocytic leukemia. The specimen comprised PBMCs, sampled after 24 months of ibrutinib treatment. The CDR3 DNA reads TGTGCCAGCAGCCTCATCGATGAGCAGTTCTTC. It is translated as CASSLIDEQFF. Supplemented by reference TRBV9 and TRBJ2-1, the full variable domain reads DSGVTQTPKHLITATGQRVTLRCSPRSGDLSVYWYQQSLDQGLQFLIQYYNGEERAKGNILERFSAQQFPDLHSELNLSSLELGDSALYFCASSLIDEQFFGPGTRLTVL.